This T cell receptor (beta chain) originates from a study of T-cell memory formation after mild COVID-19. A few counts support this clonotype. Each CDR3 protein gets one entry after TCRdb re-called the 5' RACE reads with MiXCR. This table has over 300,000 distinct CDR3 sequences, under 25% appearing once. The germline V gene encodes CDR1 SEHNR and CDR2 FQNEAQ (reference sequence). V lost 4 bases to trimming and J lost 7 bases, with 16 bases between them. The CDR3 contains 14 residues. The chain combines TRBV7-9 with TRBJ2-5; tentatively, D is TRBD2 (5 bases). The sequenced sample was PBMCs or a T cell subset sorted from them (not recorded which). The clonotype was recovered from a man younger than 35 who had mild COVID-19 (a few samples of this study predate the infection). Cell type and time point are not known. This CDR3 is CASSSRERGSTQYF. The DNA of the CDR3 is TGTGCCAGCAGCTCTAGGGAGCGCGGGTCGACCCAGTACTTC.